One sample yielded the 3 T cell receptor beta chains listed below, sequenced in a study of blood T cells in healthy people across ages. The second PCR ran roughly 7 to 12 cycles with a sample-barcoded 5' primer and J-beta primers. Each CDR3 protein is one row after TCRdb ran MiXCR on the 5' RACE reads. The sample lists more than 650,000 distinct CDR3 sequences; about 26% were seen once. These same records also appear under a second study, on T cells of mothers and their children.

Sample: blood. These receptors all stem from a boy aged 5-17 years in good health.

A few counts support this clonotype. Mismatch with germline at one junction end may stem from a read error. The chain links TRBV10-3 to TRBJ2-7; D gene uncertain. The CDR3 covers 13 residues. The germline gives CDR1 ENHRY, CDR2 SYGVKD. The CDR3 DNA reads TGTACCATCACGGTAGGTCCCTCCTACGAGCAGTACTTC. Its protein is CTITVGPSYEQYF.

This clonotype was seen a handful of times. The rearrangement uses TRBV5-1 and TRBJ1-4; no definite D call. This CDR3 comprises 11 residues. V lost 4 bases and J 6 bases, leaving 4 bases between the germline ends. Germline V gene data show CDR1 as SGHRS and CDR2 as YFSETQ. In DNA form, the CDR3 reads TGCGCCAGCAGCGGCGATGAAAAACTGTTTTTT. The encoded protein is CASSGDEKLFF. The full variable domain, completed using reference TRBV5-1 and TRBJ1-4, is KAGVTQTPRYLIKTRGQQVTLSCSPISGHRSVSWYQQTPGQGLQFLFEYFSETQRNKGNFPGRFSGRQFSNSRSEMNVSTLELGDSALYLCASSGDEKLFFGSGTQLSVL.

The rearrangement joins TRBV5-6 to TRBJ1-1, with a tentative D call TRBD1 (5 bases). The germline V gene has CDR1 SGHDT and CDR2 YYEEEE. Trimming removed 1 base from V and 1 base from J, with 17 bases in between. The CDR3 covers 17 residues. The CDR3 DNA reads TGTGCCAGCAGCTTGTTGCGGGGGAGGTGGGAGAACACTGAAGCTTTCTTT. This gives the protein CASSLLRGRWENTEAFF. Supplemented by reference TRBV5-6 and TRBJ1-1, the full variable domain reads DAGVTQSPTHLIKTRGQQVTLRCSPKSGHDTVSWYQQALGQGPQFIFQYYEEEERQRGNFPDRFSGHQFPNYSSELNVNALLLGDSALYLCASSLLRGRWENTEAFFGQGTRLTVV.